The 25 T cell receptor beta chains below all came from one sample that was sequenced in a study of regulatory T cells in long-lasting Graves disease. CDR3-region Arm-PCR and iRepertoire HTBI primers produced the TCR beta libraries. TCRdb ran MiXCR on the multiplex PCR reads and lists one entry per CDR3 protein. The sample consists of 400,000 to 450,000 distinct CDR3 sequences, 16% of them appearing once. Time point described: newly diagnosed GD, antithyroid drugs for less than 3 months. From PBMCs, RNA was extracted and then used to make the TCR library. These data were also filed under a second study, of T cells in Graves' hyperthyroidism and ophthalmopathy.

Specimen: peripheral blood mononuclear cells (PBMCs), collected at new diagnosis, from a patient treated with antithyroid drugs. Source of these receptors: a woman aged 25-40 years with Graves disease.

In the case of this clonotype: A much larger clone lies one base from this, so it may be a read error. The rearrangement uses TRBV6-5 and TRBJ1-1; D gene unclear. Germline assignment: CDR1 MNHEY and CDR2 SVGAGI. The CDR3 consists of 14 residues. CDR3 sequence reads: CASCYGLADTEAFF. The CDR3 coding sequence is TGTGCCAGCTGTTACGGTCTCGCGGACACTGAAGCTTTCTTT.

The J gene is TRBJ2-1, the V gene TRBV19; TRBD1 is a possible D gene (6 bases). V was pared by 1 base and J by 3 bases, with 10 bases between. The CDR3 loop spans 15 amino acids. Germline assignment: CDR1 LNHDA and CDR2 SQIVND (reference sequence). The CDR3 region has the DNA TGTGCCAGTAGTATAGCCGGGACAAGCTACAATGAGCAGTTCTTC. Translating gives CASSIAGTSYNEQFF.

Ten or more counts support this clonotype. The chain has TRBV10-3 and TRBJ2-1; 9 bases align to TRBD2. In germline, CDR1 is ENHRY, CDR2 SYGVKD. The CDR3 extends over 16 amino acids. V gave up 4 bases and J gave up 3 bases; unmatched junction bases: 7. CDR3 in DNA: TGTGCCATCAGTGCCCGAAGGACTAGCGACTACAATGAGCAGTTCTTC. This codes for CAISARRTSDYNEQFF.

This clonotype occurred once. A much larger clone lies a single base off, so this may be a read error. The rearrangement uses TRBV30 and TRBJ1-5; D remains ambiguous. With 1 base removed from V and 3 bases from J, the gap between germline ends came to 4 bases. Germline-derived CDR1 and CDR2 are GTSNPN and SVGIG (reference sequence). The CDR3 spans 12 residues. CDR3 loop: CAWSGINQPQHF. The CDR3 coding sequence is TGTGCCTGGAGTGGTATCAATCAGCCCCAGCATTTT.

In this sample, this clonotype turned up a few times. The chain carries TRBV27 and TRBJ2-1; no reliable D call. The CDR3 sequence is 12 residues long. V dropped 9 bases and J dropped 10 bases, with 16 bases sitting between them. Germline CDR1 reads MNHEY; CDR2 reads SMNVEV (reference sequence). This chain's CDR3 is CASLKDPQEQFF. The CDR3 DNA reads as TGTGCCAGTCTAAAGGACCCCCAGGAGCAGTTCTTC.

This clonotype was seen ten or more times. The chain employs TRBV28 and TRBJ2-7; D not certain. The CDR3 length is 13 residues. The germline CDR1 and CDR2 sequences are MDHEN and SYDVKM. Deletions cut 6 bases from V and 3 bases from J, with 12 bases between. The CDR3 protein is CASRDSSLYEQYF. CDR3 in DNA: TGTGCCAGCAGAGATAGCTCGCTCTACGAGCAGTACTTC.

This clonotype was counted between two and nine times. The rearrangement joins TRBV7-9 to TRBJ2-7, with TRBD2 matching 8 bases. Germline V CDR1 and CDR2: SEHNR, FQNEAQ (reference sequence). Trimming took 7 bases from V and 3 from J; bases not matched to a gene: 8. The CDR3 loop spans 14 amino acids. CDR3 bases: TGTGCCAGCACCCCGGGGGGGGCGGTCTACGAGCAGTACTTC. Protein: CASTPGGAVYEQYF.

CDR3 sequence (DNA): TGTGCCAGCAGCGGACTAGCGGGAGAGTTGGGCACAGATACGCAGTATTTT. The encoded protein is CASSGLAGELGTDTQYF. The chain joins TRBV27 to TRBJ2-3; 13 nucleotides line up with TRBD2. CDR1 is MNHEY, CDR2 SMNVEV, per germline (reference sequence). The CDR3 consists of 17 residues. Germline trimming cut 6 bases from V and 1 base from J; bases unmatched to any gene: 7.

This clonotype came up many times. This chain connects TRBV27 to TRBJ1-5, with D possibly being TRBD1 (6 bases). This CDR3 has 14 amino acids. CDR1 MNHEY and CDR2 SMNVEV come from the germline V gene (reference sequence). Trimming removed 5 bases from V and 3 bases from J, with 11 bases in between. The DNA for the CDR3 is TGTGCCAGCAGTGCCCGGGACACCAATCAGCCCCAGCATTTT. It specifies CASSARDTNQPQHF.

This clonotype was counted ten times or more. The rearrangement uses TRBV6-5 and TRBJ2-1; D perhaps matches TRBD1 (5 bases). Trimming took 1 base from V and 4 from J, leaving 8 bases between them. Germline CDR1 reads MNHEY; CDR2 reads SVGAGI. The CDR3 has 14 residues. CDR3 nucleotides: TGTGCCAGCAGTTACTTAGACAGTTACAATGAGCAGTTCTTC. It translates to CASSYLDSYNEQFF.

This clonotype has a count of ten or more. V gene TRBV28 combines with J gene TRBJ2-2; 10 nucleotides match TRBD1. Trimming cost V 2 bases and J 16 bases; bases outside gene matches: 4. The CDR3 extends over 12 amino acids. Germline V gene data show CDR1 as MDHEN and CDR2 as SYDVKM. CDR3 DNA sequence: TGTGCCAGCAGTTTACGGGACAGGGGATCGTTTTTT. Protein sequence: CASSLRDRGSFF.

The sample holds a few counts of this clonotype. The rearrangement links TRBV18 to TRBJ2-6; the D is unclear. V gave up 6 bases and J gave up 0 bases, with 12 bases separating them. CDR3 length equals 16 residues. The germline V gene encodes CDR1 KGHSH and CDR2 LQKENI. CDR3 DNA sequence: TGTGCCAGCTCCCATACCCCCTTCTCTGGGGCCAACGTCCTGACTTTC. This gives the protein CASSHTPFSGANVLTF.

This clonotype was detected only a few times. The chain has TRBV5-1 and TRBJ1-4, with TRBD1 as a possible D gene (5 bases). CDR1 is SGHRS and CDR2 is YFSETQ in the germline V gene. This CDR3 spans 15 amino acids. V was trimmed by 3 bases and J by 0 bases, leaving 9 bases between them. The CDR3 DNA is TGCGCCAGCAGCTGGGGGTTTGCAACTAATGAAAAACTGTTTTTT. As protein: CASSWGFATNEKLFF. Variable domain in full (rest from reference TRBV5-1 and TRBJ1-4): KAGVTQTPRYLIKTRGQQVTLSCSPISGHRSVSWYQQTPGQGLQFLFEYFSETQRNKGNFPGRFSGRQFSNSRSEMNVSTLELGDSALYLCASSWGFATNEKLFFGSGTQLSVL.

At least ten counts were recorded for this clonotype. The rearrangement links TRBV19 to TRBJ2-1; D is possibly TRBD2 (6 bases). The V gene's germline CDR1 is LNHDA and CDR2 SQIVND (reference sequence). Trimming stripped 3 bases from V and 9 bases from J, with 21 bases between. The CDR3 runs 16 residues. In DNA form, the CDR3 reads TGTGCCAGTAGTATTGGAAATCCCGGAGGGCGGAGTGAGCAGTTCTTC. Translated, it gives CASSIGNPGGRSEQFF.

Comment on this clonotype: A clone one base away is much larger, so this may be a read error. The chain is built from TRBV7-2 and TRBJ2-5, with a tentative D call TRBD2 (5 bases). Trimming left V 2 bases short and J 3 bases short, with 13 bases between. The CDR3 is 15 residues long. Germline CDR1 is SGHTA and CDR2 is FQGNSA. This CDR3 is CASSLMDGVEETQYF. The CDR3 coding sequence is TGTGCCAGCAGCTTAATGGACGGGGTAGAAGAGACCCAGTACTTC.

The table lists this clonotype with many counts. The chain joins TRBV3-1 to TRBJ1-2; the D is unclear. The CDR3 length is 16 residues. V was shortened by 3 bases and J by 6 bases, with 20 bases between the two germline ends. Germline values: CDR1 LGHDT, CDR2 YNNKEL (reference sequence). The CDR3 nucleotides read TGTGCCAGCAGCCACCGGTGGGCAGGAAAAGCTGATGGCTACACCTTC. Translated: CASSHRWAGKADGYTF.

This clonotype was seen ten or more times. The chain has TRBV11-2 and TRBJ2-5, with unresolved D. This CDR3 is 13 amino acids long. V lost 1 base, J lost 2 bases, and 5 bases lay in between. Germline V lookup: CDR1 SGHAT, CDR2 FQNNGV. CDR3 DNA: TGTGCCAGCAGCTTAGTTCATCAAGAGACCCAGTACTTC. Translation gives CASSLVHQETQYF.

As concerns this clonotype: This may come from a read error, since a much larger clone is one base off. The chain is built from TRBV30 and TRBJ1-3; D ambiguous. Germline loops: CDR1 GTSNPN, CDR2 SVGIG (reference sequence). CDR3 length equals 11 residues. The CDR3 loop reads CAWSVGDTIYF. CDR3 bases: TGTGCCTGGAGTGTTGGAGACACCATATATTTT.

The chain has TRBV5-1 and TRBJ2-7; 9 bases are a match to TRBD1. The end of the DNA aligns better with TRBJ2-4, so the J call may be wrong. The CDR3 is 16 residues long. Germline-derived CDR1 and CDR2 are SGHRS and YFSETQ. The DNA of the CDR3 is TGCGCCAGCACCCCGGGGACAGGGAGGGTCAAAAACATTCAGTACTTC. Residues: CASTPGTGRVKNIQYF.

In this sample, this clonotype turned up many times. The genes are TRBV5-1 and TRBJ2-1; tentatively, D is TRBD1 (6 bases). The CDR3 is made up of 16 amino acids. Looked up from germline, CDR1 is SGHRS and CDR2 is YFSETQ. Trimming left V 6 bases short and J 7 bases short, with 23 bases between. CDR3 region: CASTLIPQGFRNEQFF. The CDR3, as DNA: TGCGCCAGCACCCTCATCCCACAGGGATTCAGGAATGAGCAGTTCTTC.

This clonotype was seen many times. J is TRBJ2-2 and V is TRBV30; TRBD1 aligns across 9 bases. Per germline, CDR1 GTSNPN and CDR2 SVGIG (reference sequence). V trimming: 0 bases; J trimming: 4 bases; junction bases outside the gene matches: 3. The CDR3 loop spans 15 amino acids. CDR3 DNA sequence: TGTGCCTGGAGTGTACGGGACAGGGCCACCGGGGAGCTGTTTTTT. Protein: CAWSVRDRATGELFF. The entire variable domain, with the rest obtained from reference TRBV30 and TRBJ2-2, is as follows: SQTIHQWPATLVQPVGSPLSLECTVEGTSNPNLYWYRQAAGRGLQLLFYSVGIGQISSEVPQNLSASRPQDRQFILSSKKLLLSDSGFYLCAWSVRDRATGELFFGEGSRLTVL.

This clonotype was observed a few times. The chain uses TRBV20-1 and TRBJ2-3; the match to TRBD2 covers 8 bases. Unmatched junction bases numbered 6, after V lost 6 bases and J lost 4 bases. CDR1 and CDR2 (germline): DFQATT, SNEGSKA (reference sequence). The CDR3 runs to 13 residues. CDR3 coding DNA: TGCAGTGCGGGAGCGGGAGCCCCAGATACGCAGTATTTT. It is translated as CSAGAGAPDTQYF.

The chain has TRBV7-9 and TRBJ2-2, with TRBD2 identical over 14 bases. Germline CDR1 is SEHNR and CDR2 is FQNEAQ (reference sequence). This CDR3 contains 20 residues. V was pared by 5 bases and J by 2 bases, with 13 bases of the junction left unmatched. The CDR3 reads CASSGPGTSGRVSNTGELFF. CDR3 nucleotides: TGTGCCAGCAGCGGACCCGGGACTAGCGGGAGAGTTTCTAACACCGGGGAGCTGTTTTTT.

With regard to this clonotype: Its ends do not fully match the called genes, so a read error is possible. The chain combines TRBV29-1 with TRBJ1-2; D not resolved. Germline-derived CDR1 and CDR2 are SQVTM and ANQGSEA. The CDR3 is 11 amino acids. CDR3 DNA sequence: TGCAACGTTGTTAAGGGCGGCGGCTACACCTTC. Amino acids: CNVVKGGGYTF. Full variable domain (outside the CDR3, taken from reference TRBV29-1 and TRBJ1-2): SAVISQKPSRDICQRGTSLTIQCQVDSQVTMMFWYRQQPGQSLTLIATANQGSEATYESGFVIDKFPISRPNLTFSTLTVSNMSPEDSSIYLCNVVKGGGYTFGSGTRLTVV.

At least ten counts were recorded for this clonotype. The chain has TRBV6-2 or TRBV6-3 and TRBJ2-7; TRBD2 aligns across 10 bases. V lost 5 bases, J lost 5 bases, and 9 bases stayed unmatched. This CDR3 has 15 amino acids. Germline values: CDR1 MNHEY, CDR2 SVGEGT. The CDR3 sequence is CASSEAGLAGDEQYF. CDR3 nucleotides: TGTGCCAGCAGTGAAGCTGGCCTAGCGGGAGACGAGCAGTACTTC.